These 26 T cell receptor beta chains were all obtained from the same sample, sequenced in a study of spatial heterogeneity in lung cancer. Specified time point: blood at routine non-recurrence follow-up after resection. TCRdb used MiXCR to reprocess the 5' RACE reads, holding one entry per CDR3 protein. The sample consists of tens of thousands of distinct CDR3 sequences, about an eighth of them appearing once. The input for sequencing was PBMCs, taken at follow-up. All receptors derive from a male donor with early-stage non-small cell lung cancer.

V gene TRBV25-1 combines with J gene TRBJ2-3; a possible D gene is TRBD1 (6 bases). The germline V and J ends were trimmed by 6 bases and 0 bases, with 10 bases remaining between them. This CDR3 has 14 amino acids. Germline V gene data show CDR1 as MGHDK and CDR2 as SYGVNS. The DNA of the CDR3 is TGTGCCAGCAGACTCACAGGGAGCACAGATACGCAGTATTTT. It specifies CASRLTGSTDTQYF.

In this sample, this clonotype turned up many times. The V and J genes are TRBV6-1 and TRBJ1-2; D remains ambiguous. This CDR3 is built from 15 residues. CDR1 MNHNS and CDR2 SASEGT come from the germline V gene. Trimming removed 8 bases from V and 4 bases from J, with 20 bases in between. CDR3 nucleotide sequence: TGTGCCAGCGCGCCAGAGGCGGTGGGCGGCTATGGCTACACCTTC. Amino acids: CASAPEAVGGYGYTF.

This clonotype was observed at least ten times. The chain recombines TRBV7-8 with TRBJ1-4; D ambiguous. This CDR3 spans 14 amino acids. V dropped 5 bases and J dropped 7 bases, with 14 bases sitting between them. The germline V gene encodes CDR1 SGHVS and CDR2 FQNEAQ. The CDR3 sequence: CASSLLGGAEKLFF. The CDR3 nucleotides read TGTGCCAGCAGCCTCCTAGGAGGTGCTGAAAAACTGTTTTTT.

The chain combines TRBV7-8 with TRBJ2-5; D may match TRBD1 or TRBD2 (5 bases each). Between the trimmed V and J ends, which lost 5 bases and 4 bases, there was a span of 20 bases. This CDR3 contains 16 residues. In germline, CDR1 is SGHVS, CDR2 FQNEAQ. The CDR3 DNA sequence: TGTGCCAGCAGCCGCTCGACAATGACGGGGACAGAGACCCAGTACTTC. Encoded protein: CASSRSTMTGTETQYF.

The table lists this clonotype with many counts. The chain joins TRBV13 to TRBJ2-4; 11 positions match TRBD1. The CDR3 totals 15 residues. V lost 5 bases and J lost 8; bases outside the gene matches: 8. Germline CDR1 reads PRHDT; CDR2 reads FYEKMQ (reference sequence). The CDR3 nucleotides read TGTGCCAGCAGCCGGGACAGGGGGTCCTCGGACATTCAGTACTTC. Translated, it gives CASSRDRGSSDIQYF.

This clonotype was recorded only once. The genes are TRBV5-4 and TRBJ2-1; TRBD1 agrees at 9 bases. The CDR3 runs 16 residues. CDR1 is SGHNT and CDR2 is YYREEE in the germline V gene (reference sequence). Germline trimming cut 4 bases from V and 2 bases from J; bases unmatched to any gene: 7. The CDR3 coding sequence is TGTGCCAGCAGCGGCGGACAGGGGCTACCCTACAATGAGCAGTTCTTC. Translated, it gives CASSGGQGLPYNEQFF.

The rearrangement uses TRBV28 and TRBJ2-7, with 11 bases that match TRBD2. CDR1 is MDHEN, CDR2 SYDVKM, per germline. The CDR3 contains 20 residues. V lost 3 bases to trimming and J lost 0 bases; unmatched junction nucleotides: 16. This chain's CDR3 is CASSFTPPSSGGTSSYEQYF. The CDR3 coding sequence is TGTGCCAGCAGTTTTACCCCACCATCTAGCGGGGGGACGAGCTCCTACGAGCAGTACTTC.

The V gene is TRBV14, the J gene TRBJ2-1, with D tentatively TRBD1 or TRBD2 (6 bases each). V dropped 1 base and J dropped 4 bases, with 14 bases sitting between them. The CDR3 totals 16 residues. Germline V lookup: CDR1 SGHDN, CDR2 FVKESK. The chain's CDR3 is CASSQGGAAKYNEQFF. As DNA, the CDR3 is TGTGCCAGCAGCCAAGGGGGGGCGGCGAAATACAATGAGCAGTTCTTC.

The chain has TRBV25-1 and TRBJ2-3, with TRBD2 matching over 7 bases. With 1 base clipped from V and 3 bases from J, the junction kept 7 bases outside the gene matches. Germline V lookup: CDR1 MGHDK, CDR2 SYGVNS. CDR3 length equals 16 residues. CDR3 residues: CASSESRGGGTDTQYF. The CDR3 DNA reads TGTGCCAGCAGTGAATCACGCGGGGGAGGTACAGATACGCAGTATTTT. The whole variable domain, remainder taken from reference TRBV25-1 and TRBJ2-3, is EADIYQTPRYLVIGTGKKITLECSQTMGHDKMYWYQQDPGMELHLIHYSYGVNSTEKGDLSSESTVSRIRTEHFPLTLESARPSHTSQYLCASSESRGGGTDTQYFGPGTRLTVL.

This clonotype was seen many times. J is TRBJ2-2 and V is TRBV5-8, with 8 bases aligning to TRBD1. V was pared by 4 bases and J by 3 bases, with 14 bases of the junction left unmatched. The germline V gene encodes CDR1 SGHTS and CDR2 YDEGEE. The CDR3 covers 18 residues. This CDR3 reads CASSGVLGTGGYTGELFF. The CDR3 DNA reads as TGTGCCAGCAGCGGAGTTCTAGGGACAGGAGGCTACACCGGGGAGCTGTTTTTT.

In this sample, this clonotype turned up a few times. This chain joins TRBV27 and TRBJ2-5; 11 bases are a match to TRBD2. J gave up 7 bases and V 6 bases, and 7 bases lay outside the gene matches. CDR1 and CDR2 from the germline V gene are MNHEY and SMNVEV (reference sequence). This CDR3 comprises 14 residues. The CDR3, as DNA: TGTGCCAGCAGATTAGCGGGGGGGCCTGGGACCCAGTACTTC. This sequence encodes CASRLAGGPGTQYF.

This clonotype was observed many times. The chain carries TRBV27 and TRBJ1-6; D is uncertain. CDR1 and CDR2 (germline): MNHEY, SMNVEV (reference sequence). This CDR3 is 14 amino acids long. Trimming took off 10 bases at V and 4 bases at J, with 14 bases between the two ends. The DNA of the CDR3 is TGTGCCACCACGCTAGGGCCATATAATTCACCCCTCCACTTT. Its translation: CATTLGPYNSPLHF.

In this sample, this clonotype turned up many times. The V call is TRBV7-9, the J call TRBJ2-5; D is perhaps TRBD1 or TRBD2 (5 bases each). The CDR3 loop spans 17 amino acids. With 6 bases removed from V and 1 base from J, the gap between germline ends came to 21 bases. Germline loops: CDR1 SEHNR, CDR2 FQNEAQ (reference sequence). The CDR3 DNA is TGTGCCAGCAGAGGACCGGCGAGCCTTGGGGGCCAAGAGACCCAGTACTTC. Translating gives CASRGPASLGGQETQYF. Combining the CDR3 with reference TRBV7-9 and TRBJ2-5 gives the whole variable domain DTGVSQNPRHKITKRGQNVTFRCDPISEHNRLYWYRQTLGQGPEFLTYFQNEAQLEKSRLLSDRFSAERPKGSFSTLEIQRTEQGDSAMYLCASRGPASLGGQETQYFGPGTRLLVL.

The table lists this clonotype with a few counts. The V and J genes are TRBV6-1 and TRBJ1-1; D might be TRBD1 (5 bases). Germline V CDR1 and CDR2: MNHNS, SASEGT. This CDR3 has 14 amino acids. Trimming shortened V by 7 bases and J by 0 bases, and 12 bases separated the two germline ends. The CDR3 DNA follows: TGTGCCAGCACCCTACTGACAGTGAACACTGAAGCTTTCTTT. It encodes CASTLLTVNTEAFF.

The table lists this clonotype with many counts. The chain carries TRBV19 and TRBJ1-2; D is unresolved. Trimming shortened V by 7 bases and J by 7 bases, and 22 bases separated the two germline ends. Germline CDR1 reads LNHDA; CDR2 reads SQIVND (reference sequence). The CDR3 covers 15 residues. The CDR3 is CASKSNRGSPVGYTF. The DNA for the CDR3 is TGTGCCAGTAAATCAAATCGAGGCAGTCCCGTTGGCTACACCTTC. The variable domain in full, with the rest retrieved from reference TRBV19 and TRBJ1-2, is DGGITQSPKYLFRKEGQNVTLSCEQNLNHDAMYWYRQDPGQGLRLIYYSQIVNDFQKGDIAEGYSVSREKKESFPLTVTSAQKNPTAFYLCASKSNRGSPVGYTFGSGTRLTVV.

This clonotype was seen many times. As DNA, the CDR3 is TGCGCCAGCAGCTGGGGGACGGCAGGGTCGTACGAGCAGTACTTC. Protein: CASSWGTAGSYEQYF. The genes are TRBV5-1 and TRBJ2-7; TRBD1 or TRBD2 may be the D gene (5 bases each). CDR3 length: 15 residues. Germline loops: CDR1 SGHRS, CDR2 YFSETQ. Trimming took 3 bases from V and 4 from J, leaving 17 bases between them.

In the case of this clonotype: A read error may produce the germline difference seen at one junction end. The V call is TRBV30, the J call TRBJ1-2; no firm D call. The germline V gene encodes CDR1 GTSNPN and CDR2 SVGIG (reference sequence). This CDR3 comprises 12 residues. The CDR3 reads CARSESNYGYTF. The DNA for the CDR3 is TGTGCCCGGAGTGAGTCTAACTATGGCTACACCTTC.

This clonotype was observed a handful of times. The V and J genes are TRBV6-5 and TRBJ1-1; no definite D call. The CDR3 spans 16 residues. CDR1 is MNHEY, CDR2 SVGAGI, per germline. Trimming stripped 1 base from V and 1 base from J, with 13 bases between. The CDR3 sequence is CASSYFGGRKNTEAFF. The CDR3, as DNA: TGTGCCAGCAGTTACTTTGGCGGGCGGAAGAACACTGAAGCTTTCTTT.

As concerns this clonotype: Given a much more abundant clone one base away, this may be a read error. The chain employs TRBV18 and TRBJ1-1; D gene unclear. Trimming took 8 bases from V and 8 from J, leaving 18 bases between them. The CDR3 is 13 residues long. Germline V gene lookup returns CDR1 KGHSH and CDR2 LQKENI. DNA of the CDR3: TGTGCCAGCCTCACCGTAGAGGGTGGAGAAGCTTTCTTT. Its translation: CASLTVEGGEAFF.

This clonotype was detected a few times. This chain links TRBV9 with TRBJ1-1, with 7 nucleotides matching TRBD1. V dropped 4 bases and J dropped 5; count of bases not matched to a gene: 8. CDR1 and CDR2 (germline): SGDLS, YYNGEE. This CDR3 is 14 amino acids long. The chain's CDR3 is CASSPNRGGTEAFF. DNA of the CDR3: TGTGCCAGCAGCCCAAACAGGGGCGGGACTGAAGCTTTCTTT.

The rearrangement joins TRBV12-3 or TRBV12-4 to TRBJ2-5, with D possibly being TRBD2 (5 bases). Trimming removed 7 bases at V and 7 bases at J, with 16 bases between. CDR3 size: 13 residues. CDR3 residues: CASTLILAGTQYF. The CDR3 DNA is TGTGCCAGCACCCTTATCCTAGCAGGGACCCAGTACTTC.

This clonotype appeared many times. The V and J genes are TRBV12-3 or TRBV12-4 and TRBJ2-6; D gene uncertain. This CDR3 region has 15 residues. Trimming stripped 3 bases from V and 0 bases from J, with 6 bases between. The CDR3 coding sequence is TGTGCCAGCAGTTTGGACCCCTCTGGGGCCAACGTCCTGACTTTC. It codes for CASSLDPSGANVLTF.

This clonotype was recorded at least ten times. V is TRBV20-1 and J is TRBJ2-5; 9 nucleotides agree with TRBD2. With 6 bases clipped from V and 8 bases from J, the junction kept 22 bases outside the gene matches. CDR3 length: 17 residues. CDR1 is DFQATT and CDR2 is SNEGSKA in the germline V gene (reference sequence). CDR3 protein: CSARKSLGTSFSITQYF. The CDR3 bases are TGCAGTGCGCGGAAGAGTCTAGGGACTAGCTTTAGCATAACCCAGTACTTC.

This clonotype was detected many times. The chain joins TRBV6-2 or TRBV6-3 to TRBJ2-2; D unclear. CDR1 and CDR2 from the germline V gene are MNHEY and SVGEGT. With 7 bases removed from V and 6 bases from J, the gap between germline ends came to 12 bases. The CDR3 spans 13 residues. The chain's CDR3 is CASNRVRAGELFF. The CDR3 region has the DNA TGTGCCAGCAACAGAGTACGGGCCGGGGAGCTGTTTTTT.

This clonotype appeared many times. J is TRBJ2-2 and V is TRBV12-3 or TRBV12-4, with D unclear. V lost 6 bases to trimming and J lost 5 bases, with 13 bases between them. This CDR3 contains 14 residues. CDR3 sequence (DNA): TGTGCCAGCAGCAGTAAGGGTTGGACCGGGGAGCTGTTTTTT. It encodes CASSSKGWTGELFF.

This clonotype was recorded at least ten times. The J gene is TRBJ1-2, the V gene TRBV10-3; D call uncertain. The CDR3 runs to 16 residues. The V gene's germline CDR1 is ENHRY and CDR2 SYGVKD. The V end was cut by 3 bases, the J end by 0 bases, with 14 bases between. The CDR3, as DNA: TGTGCCATCAGTGACGGCCCGGAGACAACTAACTATGGCTACACCTTC. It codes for CAISDGPETTNYGYTF.